A single sample gave rise to the 5 T cell receptor beta chains below, sequenced in a study of tissue T cells after allogeneic stem cell transplantation. Assay: immunoSEQ multiplex PCR; the TCRdb copy retains only in-frame clones and omits some. The repertoire holds nearly 50,000 clones, with 65% to 80% as singletons. The sequenced material came from sorted cells pooled from one or two spleens. The receptor set was obtained from a pool of C57BL/6 mice in good health.

Worth noting for this clone: The genes are named according to mouse. The CDR3 here is CASFRGDYAEQFF. The part of the CDR3 DNA that was read is TGTGCCAGCTTCAGGGGGGACTATGCTGAGCAGTTC. This chain joins TRBV12-1 and TRBJ2-1; weak D call: TRBD1 (7 bases). With the read ending 1 residue before the CDR3 end, the germline J gene is used to fill in that end. This CDR3 contains 13 residues. Between the trimmed V and J ends, which lost 5 bases and 2 bases, there was a span of 9 bases. CDR1 and CDR2 (germline): SGHSN, HYEKVE. The full variable domain, in which reference TRBV12-1 and TRBJ2-1 provide the parts outside the CDR3, is DSGVVQSPRHIIKEKGGRSVLTCIPISGHSNVVWYQQTLGKELKFLIQHYEKVERDKGFLPSRFSVQQFDDYHSEMNMSALELEDSAMYFCASFRGDYAEQFFGPGTRLTVL.

Of note for this clone: These gene names are mouse names. Sequencing ends 1 residue short of the CDR3 end; the germline J gene provides the rest. The genes are TRBV5 and TRBJ1-4; no firm D call. CDR1 is LGHNA, CDR2 YNLKQL, per germline (reference sequence). This CDR3 is 15 amino acids long. Deletions cut 4 bases from V and 0 bases from J, with 9 bases between. CDR3 bases read: TGTGCCAGCAGCCCCCGCAAAATTTCCAACGAAAGATTATTT. It translates to CASSPRKISNERLF. The CDR3 in full is CASSPRKISNERLFF.

With respect to this clone: All gene names here are mouse names. From the germline J gene comes the end of the CDR3, since the read stops 1 residue before it. This rearrangement joins TRBV19 to TRBJ1-1; weak D call: TRBD1 (6 bases). Germline assignment: CDR1 FNHDT and CDR2 SITEND (reference sequence). CDR3 length equals 12 residues. Trimming shortened V by 5 bases and J by 4 bases, and 9 bases separated the two germline ends. The CDR3 DNA, read in part, is TGTGCCAGCAGCTCAGGGGTCACAGAAGTCTTC. Its protein product is CASSSGVTEVF. The whole CDR3 sequence reads CASSSGVTEVFF. The whole variable domain, remainder taken from reference TRBV19 and TRBJ1-1, is GGIITQTPKFLIGQEGQKLTLKCQQNFNHDTMYWYRQDSGKGLRLIYYSITENDLQKGDLSEGYDASREKKSSFSLTVTSAQKNEMAVFLCASSSGVTEVFFGKGTRLTVV.

In the case of this clone: The germline and genes are mouse ones. The observed sequence ends 1 residue before the CDR3 terminus, with the missing tail filled in from the germline J gene. The rearrangement uses TRBV3 and TRBJ1-3, with 8 bases aligning to TRBD1. J was trimmed by 4 bases and V by 2 bases; bases with no gene match: 7. The germline gives CDR1 SNHLY, CDR2 FYNGKV (reference sequence). CDR3 length: 16 amino acids. The CDR3 DNA, read in part, is TGTGCCAGCAGCTTAAGGCAGGGGGCGAGGGGAAATACGCTCTAT. It translates to CASSLRQGARGNTLY. The whole CDR3 protein reads CASSLRQGARGNTLYF.

As regards this clone: Germline and genes: mouse. The read halts 1 residue ahead of the CDR3 end, with the missing end drawn from the germline J gene. The chain couples TRBV13-2 to TRBJ1-1; D perhaps matches TRBD1 (5 bases). The ends were cut back, 0 bases at V and 1 base at J, with 10 bases in the middle. The length of the CDR3 is 15 residues. The germline V gene encodes CDR1 NNHNN and CDR2 SYGAGS (reference sequence). CDR3 amino acids: CASGDARTSNTEVFF. Partial CDR3 DNA: TGTGCCAGCGGTGATGCACGGACATCGAACACAGAAGTCTTC.